A single sample gave rise to the 5 T cell receptor beta chains below, sequenced in a study of blood T cell repertoires in COVID-19. The repertoire was sequenced with immunoSEQ multiplex PCR; TCRdb's copy has only in-frame clones and lacks some. The sample lists roughly 100,000 clones, 71% occurring once. Source material: peripheral blood. These receptors all come from a human donor with acute or convalescent COVID-19. The donor label of this sample is uncertain.

There are many counts of this clone. The chain couples TRBV3-1 (or the pseudogene TRBV3-2) to TRBJ2-7; D call uncertain. The CDR3 consists of 12 residues. Germline V CDR1 and CDR2: LGHDT, YNNKEL (reference sequence). Trimming pared 2 bases from V and 2 bases from J, leaving 4 bases between. CDR3 DNA: TGTGCCAGCAGCCAAAACACCTACGAGCAGTACTTC. Translating it yields CASSQNTYEQYF.

The chain recombines TRBV27 with TRBJ1-6, with D hard to call. The CDR3 covers 14 residues. Germline assignment: CDR1 MNHEY and CDR2 SMNVEV (reference sequence). The ends were cut back, 5 bases at V and 8 bases at J, with 13 bases in the middle. In DNA form, the CDR3 reads TGTGCCAGCAGTAATTCACAGAGATATTCACCCCTCCACTTT. The encoded protein is CASSNSQRYSPLHF.

The V gene is TRBV12-5, the J gene TRBJ2-7, with 8 bases lining up with TRBD1. J gave up 7 bases and V 5 bases, and 7 bases lay outside the gene matches. Germline assignment: CDR1 LGHNT and CDR2 FRNRAP. The CDR3 sequence is 13 residues long. This CDR3 is CASGPRTGREQYF. The CDR3 DNA follows: TGTGCTAGTGGTCCACGGACAGGGAGGGAGCAGTACTTC.

A single count supports this clone. In nucleotides, the CDR3 is TGTGCCAGCAGGGGGACAGGGTTTGGAAACACCATATATTTT. Translated: CASRGTGFGNTIYF. This chain links TRBV11-2 with TRBJ1-3; 9 bases are a match to TRBD1. The CDR3 is made up of 14 amino acids. CDR1 is SGHAT and CDR2 is FQNNGV in the germline V gene. J gave up 3 bases and V 6 bases, and 3 bases lay outside the gene matches.

This clone turned up a few times. The chain recombines TRBV27 with TRBJ1-3; 7 nucleotides align to TRBD1. V shed 5 bases, J shed 3 bases, and the junction held 4 bases outside the gene matches. CDR1 and CDR2 from the germline V gene are MNHEY and SMNVEV (reference sequence). The CDR3 is made up of 14 amino acids. As DNA, the CDR3 is TGTGCCAGCAGTAGGCCAGGGGGTGGAAACACCATATATTTT. Translated, it gives CASSRPGGGNTIYF.